This T cell receptor (beta chain) came from a study of cytomegalovirus exposure and HLA in healthy donors. In the PCR, 60 Vbeta and 13 Jbeta primers were used. Some clones are missing from TCRdb's copy, which holds only in-frame ones; the method was immunoSEQ multiplex PCR. In the table there are 100,000 to 150,000 clones, about 74% of which are singletons. Germline CDR1 reads MNHEY; CDR2 reads SVGAGI. The V and J ends lost 6 bases and 0 bases respectively, with 15 bases between them. This CDR3 comprises 15 residues. Donors counted as nominally healthy when sampled, yet unrecorded immune exposures were likely.

The gene calls are TRBV6-5 and TRBJ2-7; no reliable D call. The receptor was isolated from a woman in her forties or fifties in good health and CMV-seropositive. The sample comprised PBMCs. As DNA, the CDR3 is TGTGCCAGCAGGTCCGAGCGTGTAAGCTCCTACGAGCAGTACTTC. It specifies CASRSERVSSYEQYF.